This paragraph covers one T cell receptor (beta chain) sequence. Its antigen remains undetermined. No base-level quality is on record; no much larger clone is a single base apart. The CDR3 covers 12 residues, taking in both the cysteine and the phenylalanine. Kept here is only the CDR3 DNA, which spans 36 bases and is read in frame from base 1. Based on the germline V gene, the CDR1 and CDR2 sequences are ENHRY and SYGVKD. V was cut back by 0 bases and J by 6 bases, leaving a gap of 6 bases between them. Preparation of the library involved 5' RACE. The sample was run on a NextSeq 500. To correct for sequencing error and PCR bias, the TCR library protocol tagged individual cDNA molecules with unique molecular identifiers. Sequencing covered both TCR alpha and beta chains, and within each sample the abundances of alpha and beta sequences were tightly co-correlated. Per the source publication's procedure: V gene, J gene and CDR3 annotation of TCR sequences was performed with Decombinator V4. TCRs were defined as expanded if a significant change between any two time points was detected under a Poisson model with p below 0.0001. TCR abundances were normalised to the total number of TCRs sequenced in each sample and reported as counts per million. MAIT TCRs were defined by TRAV1-2 paired with TRAJ12, TRAJ20 or TRAJ33, and iNKT TCRs by TRAV10 paired with TRAJ18. VDJdb, accessed on 1 November 2021, was searched for TCRs annotated for CMV, EBV and SARS-CoV-2, and TCRs annotated for more than one antigen were excluded. Using fastp trimming at Q25 and MiXCR clonotype assembly, TCRdb reanalyzed the public sequencing data and kept in-frame beta chains. Identical CDR3 protein sequences are pooled into one entry, listed with their most common genes and DNA. None of the V and J calls come from the authors' own analysis; TCRdb made them. For this sample the table gives some 87,000 distinct CDR3 sequences, of which approximately 13% were detected only once. The leading ten clones occupy about 1.5% of the sample.

These data are taken from a study of early T cells in non-severe SARS-CoV-2 infection (dated by TCRdb to 2020 to 2022). Context from the whole study: Because TCR sequencing relied on bulk RNA taken from unsorted whole blood, pairing of alpha and beta chains was not possible.

A case-control design nested within a healthcare worker cohort in London, UK, was used, with weekly nasopharyngeal swab PCR tests and blood sampling performed. Healthcare workers were recruited during the week of the UK lockdown, between 23 and 31 March 2020, and followed weekly for up to 16 weeks. Paper-wide results and their limitations: Matching against VDJdb was skewed toward anti-spike CD8 responses, likely underestimated virus-specific expansions, and missed private and CD4 specificities.

The sample taken for sequencing was whole blood. This chain joins TRBV10-3 to TRBJ2-7; too little of a D gene remains to name it. This sequence was found in an adult who was a healthcare worker with PCR-confirmed SARS-CoV-2 infection or an uninfected control (not recorded which). The CDR3 in this case is CAISESALEQYF. The nucleotides read TGTGCCATCAGTGAGTCAGCCCTCGAGCAGTACTTC.